This T cell receptor beta chain was documented in a study of blood T cell repertoires in COVID-19. About the research overall: Material from acute and convalescent COVID-19 was sourced from the United States, Italy and Spain. Sample material is recorded as cDNA or gDNA derived from T cells, B-cell-depleted T cells, or PBMCs.

The germline gives CDR1 SGDLS, CDR2 YYNGEE. There are 15 residues in the CDR3. The germline V and J ends were trimmed by 0 bases and 2 bases, with 11 bases remaining between them. The authors' processing: Amplified reference gene primers provided the basis for estimating nucleated cell counts. TCRdb keeps only in-frame clones here, not all; method: immunoSEQ multiplex PCR. V, J and clone size reflect that table, while D and trimming were determined from the DNA. The repertoire consists of some 120,000 clones, with around 85% occurring once and the leading ten covering roughly 15%. The V call is TRBV9, the J call TRBJ1-2, with D uncertain. Sequenced input: peripheral blood. The receptor's source is a woman in her fifties or sixties with acute or convalescent COVID-19. The CDR3 here is CASSVAPGSNYGYTF. CDR3 nucleotides: TGTGCCAGCAGCGTAGCCCCGGGATCAAACTATGGCTACACCTTC.